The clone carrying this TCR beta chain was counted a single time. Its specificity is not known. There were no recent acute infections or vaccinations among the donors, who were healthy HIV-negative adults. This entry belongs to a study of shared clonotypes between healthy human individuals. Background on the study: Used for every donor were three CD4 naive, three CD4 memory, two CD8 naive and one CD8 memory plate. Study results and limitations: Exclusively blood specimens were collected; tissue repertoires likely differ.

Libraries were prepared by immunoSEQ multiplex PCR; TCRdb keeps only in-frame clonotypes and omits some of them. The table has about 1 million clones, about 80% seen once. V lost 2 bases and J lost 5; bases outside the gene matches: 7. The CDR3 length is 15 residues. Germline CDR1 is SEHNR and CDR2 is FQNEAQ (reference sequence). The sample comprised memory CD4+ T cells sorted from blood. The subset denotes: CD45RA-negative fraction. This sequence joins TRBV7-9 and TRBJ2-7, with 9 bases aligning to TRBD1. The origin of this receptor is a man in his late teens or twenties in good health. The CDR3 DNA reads TGTGCCAGCAGCTTACCGGGACAGGGTTCTAACGAGCAGTACTTC. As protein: CASSLPGQGSNEQYF.